One sample yielded the 18 T cell receptor beta chains listed below, sequenced in a study of CD8 T cells in Susac syndrome. RNA in amounts of roughly 0.5 to 1 ug was reverse transcribed with random hexamers. TCRdb re-called the immunoSEQ multiplex PCR reads with MiXCR, one entry per CDR3 protein. This table holds roughly 150,000 distinct CDR3 sequences, approximately 90% found once. The source material was CD4+ T cells from PBMCs. Receptors originate from a human donor in good health.

The V gene is TRBV6-1, the J gene TRBJ1-5, with unresolved D. CDR1 and CDR2 (germline): MNHNS, SASEGT. V lost 6 bases, J lost 0 bases, and 9 bases lay in between. This CDR3 is 14 amino acids long. Here the CDR3 reads CASRVAVSNQPQHF. The CDR3 nucleotides read TGTGCCAGCAGAGTGGCAGTTAGCAATCAGCCCCAGCATTTT.

V and J are TRBV4-2 and TRBJ2-2; 7 bases match TRBD2. After removal of 4 bases from V and 6 bases from J, the junction contained 11 bases not matched to a gene. CDR1 and CDR2 (germline): LGHNA, YNFKEQ. The CDR3 contains 16 residues. The CDR3, as DNA: TGTGCCAGCAGCCTGGGGAGGGAGCTTGACGCCGGGGAGCTGTTTTTT. It is translated as CASSLGRELDAGELFF.

This chain links TRBV2 with TRBJ2-7, with TRBD2 matching over 10 bases. CDR3 size: 15 residues. Germline V CDR1 and CDR2: SNHLY, FYNNEI. V shed 6 bases and J 0 bases; nucleotides not matched to a gene: 5. The CDR3, as DNA: TGTGCCAGCAGCCCGGGACTAGCGATCTCCTACGAGCAGTACTTC. The encoded protein is CASSPGLAISYEQYF.

V and J are TRBV27 and TRBJ2-5; D gene unclear. CDR3 length equals 12 residues. The ends were cut back, 2 bases at V and 8 bases at J, with 9 bases in the middle. Germline CDR1 and CDR2: MNHEY and SMNVEV (reference sequence). In DNA, the CDR3 is TGTGCCAGCAGTTTAATAGAAGGTACCCAGTACTTC. The encoded protein is CASSLIEGTQYF.

This chain uses TRBV6-9 with TRBJ1-1; D is ambiguous. CDR1 is MNHGY, CDR2 SVAAGI, per germline. The CDR3 covers 15 residues. V was cut by 2 bases and J by 3 bases, with 13 bases left in between. For the CDR3, the DNA is TGTGCCAGCAGTTATACGACGGCTTTCCACACTGAAGCTTTCTTT. This gives the protein CASSYTTAFHTEAFF.

The J gene is TRBJ2-6, the V gene TRBV21-1; the D call of TRBD1 is as the table states it, not checked on the DNA. TRBV21-1 is a pseudogene. This CDR3 is built from 19 residues. The CDR3 nucleotides are TGTGCCAGCAGCCAAGACCGGGAACAATTCTTCTCTGGGGCCAACGTCCTGACTTTC. Protein product: CASSQDREQFFSGANVLTF.

This chain uses TRBV19 with TRBJ1-1, with a possible D match to TRBD1 (6 bases). Trimming took 6 bases from V and 3 from J, leaving 20 bases between them. This CDR3 has 16 amino acids. CDR1 and CDR2 from the germline V gene are LNHDA and SQIVND (reference sequence). The CDR3 nucleotides are TGTGCCAGTAGCTCAGGGGCGTCAAGAGTGTACACTGAAGCTTTCTTT. Protein sequence: CASSSGASRVYTEAFF.

In its sample, this clonotype was seen once. The chain links TRBV27 to TRBJ1-2; no firm D call. The ends were cut back, 3 bases at V and 2 bases at J, with 10 bases in the middle. This CDR3 region has 14 residues. Germline CDR1 and CDR2: MNHEY and SMNVEV (reference sequence). CDR3 coding DNA: TGTGCCAGCAGTTTGACACTTTCCAACTATGGCTACACCTTC. This encodes CASSLTLSNYGYTF.

V is TRBV20-1 and J is TRBJ1-2; D is unresolved. CDR3 length equals 13 residues. Trimming pared 0 bases from V and 2 bases from J, leaving 7 bases between. Germline CDR1 reads DFQATT; CDR2 reads SNEGSKA (reference sequence). Here the CDR3 DNA reads TGCAGTGCTAGAGATGGACCCAACTATGGCTACACCTTC. It is translated as CSARDGPNYGYTF.

The chain combines TRBV5-6 with TRBJ2-1; 10 nucleotides agree with TRBD1. Looked up from germline, CDR1 is SGHDT and CDR2 is YYEEEE. Germline trimming cut 4 bases from V and 9 bases from J; bases unmatched to any gene: 7. This CDR3 spans 14 amino acids. CDR3 DNA sequence: TGTGCCAGCAGCGTCCGGGACAGGGGACTTGAGCAGTTCTTC. Amino acids: CASSVRDRGLEQFF.

The V gene is TRBV4-1, the J gene TRBJ2-7, with D possibly being TRBD1 (7 bases). V was pared by 6 bases and J by 7 bases, with 22 bases between. The CDR3 is 15 residues long. The V gene's germline CDR1 is MGHRA and CDR2 YSYEKL. CDR3 amino acids: CASSRTGGPGGEQYF. The CDR3 DNA is TGCGCCAGCAGTAGGACTGGCGGGCCAGGGGGGGAGCAGTACTTC.

The chain combines TRBV3-1 with TRBJ2-3; TRBD1 agrees at 7 bases. The germline gives CDR1 LGHDT, CDR2 YNNKEL (reference sequence). V lost 0 bases to trimming and J lost 10 bases; unmatched junction nucleotides: 4. This CDR3 has 13 residues. The CDR3 bases are TGTGCCAGCAGCCAAGATATGCAGGGGGCGCAGTATTTT. Amino acids: CASSQDMQGAQYF.

V is TRBV3-1 and J is TRBJ2-2; unclear D gene. The V gene's germline CDR1 is LGHDT and CDR2 YNNKEL (reference sequence). This CDR3 has 15 residues. V was trimmed by 4 bases and J by 2 bases, leaving 11 bases between them. CDR3: CASSPWAVNTGELFF. The DNA of the CDR3 is TGTGCCAGCAGCCCCTGGGCGGTTAACACCGGGGAGCTGTTTTTT.

The chain is built from TRBV27 and TRBJ2-7; TRBD2 agrees at 8 bases. CDR1 is MNHEY and CDR2 is SMNVEV in the germline V gene (reference sequence). Germline trimming cut 0 bases from V and 6 bases from J; bases unmatched to any gene: 7. CDR3 length: 15 residues. The CDR3 nucleotides are TGTGCCAGCAGTTTATCGGGGAGCGGGAGTGGCGAGCAGTACTTC. Its translation is CASSLSGSGSGEQYF.

The chain uses TRBV30 and TRBJ1-5; 8 bases line up with TRBD1. The CDR3 totals 17 residues. CDR1 and CDR2 from the germline V gene are GTSNPN and SVGIG (reference sequence). V was pared by 3 bases and J by 0 bases, with 10 bases of the junction left unmatched. The CDR3 bases are TGTGCCTGGAGCGACAGGGGTTGGGGGGATAGCAATCAGCCCCAGCATTTT. The encoded protein is CAWSDRGWGDSNQPQHF. Complete variable domain (other parts from reference TRBV30 and TRBJ1-5): SQTIHQWPATLVQPVGSPLSLECTVEGTSNPNLYWYRQAAGRGLQLLFYSVGIGQISSEVPQNLSASRPQDRQFILSSKKLLLSDSGFYLCAWSDRGWGDSNQPQHFGDGTRLSIL.

The V gene is TRBV29-1, the J gene TRBJ1-1, with D perhaps matching TRBD1 (5 bases). This CDR3 has 14 residues. The germline V and J ends were trimmed by 4 bases and 5 bases, with 17 bases remaining between them. Germline-derived CDR1 and CDR2 are SQVTM and ANQGSEA. CDR3 sequence (DNA): TGCAGCGTTGCCCAAAGGGGAAGAGAAACTGAAGCTTTCTTT. Amino acid sequence: CSVAQRGRETEAFF.

This rearrangement joins TRBV13 to TRBJ2-3; 7 bases are a match to TRBD1. V shed 4 bases and J 1 base; nucleotides not matched to a gene: 2. Germline-derived CDR1 and CDR2 are PRHDT and FYEKMQ (reference sequence). The CDR3 has 14 residues. CDR3 loop: CASSSGQGTDTQYF. The CDR3 coding sequence is TGTGCCAGCAGCTCAGGACAGGGCACAGATACGCAGTATTTT.

The V call is TRBV20-1, the J call TRBJ1-2; the D gene is possibly TRBD1 (6 bases). CDR1 and CDR2 (germline): DFQATT, SNEGSKA (reference sequence). The CDR3 has 15 residues. V lost 5 bases, J lost 6 bases, and 22 bases lay in between. Written as DNA, the CDR3 is TGCAGTGCTGCTCTTAGGGGGGGCGCGATCGATGGCTACACCTTC. Encoded protein: CSAALRGGAIDGYTF.